These 10 T cell receptor beta chains came from one sample sequenced in a study of shared clonotypes between healthy human individuals. Generated by immunoSEQ multiplex PCR, the TCRdb table keeps only in-frame clones and is missing some. The profile covers some 580,000 clones, with roughly 97% appearing a single time and 0.057% taken by the ten largest. Sequences were obtained from naive CD4+ T cells sorted from blood. Subset described: CD45RA+ positively selected. Receptor source: a woman between 25 and 40 years old in good health.

The rearrangement links TRBV4-2 to TRBJ2-2; 7 nucleotides line up with TRBD1. The CDR3 has 18 residues. The trim removed 2 bases at V and 5 bases at J, leaving 14 bases unmatched. Looked up from germline, CDR1 is LGHNA and CDR2 is YNFKEQ. The CDR3 nucleotides are TGTGCCAGCAGCCAAATGCCAAAAACCGGGACAGAGACCGGGGAGCTGTTTTTT. The encoded protein is CASSQMPKTGTETGELFF.

J is TRBJ2-3 and V is TRBV5-1; TRBD2 agrees at 10 bases. The CDR3 length is 16 residues. Germline V lookup: CDR1 SGHRS, CDR2 YFSETQ. The trim removed 4 bases at V and 6 bases at J, leaving 11 bases unmatched. CDR3 amino acids: CASSSVAGGARDTQYF. CDR3 DNA sequence: TGCGCCAGCAGCAGTGTAGCGGGAGGTGCCCGGGATACGCAGTATTTT.

The V gene is TRBV10-3, the J gene TRBJ2-5, with 13 bases fitting TRBD2. The end of the DNA fits TRBJ2-7 better, so the J call may be wrong. The CDR3 loop spans 16 amino acids. Looked up from germline, CDR1 is ENHRY and CDR2 is SYGVKD. The CDR3 protein is CAISAARTSGGHEQYF. The CDR3 DNA follows: TGTGCCATCAGTGCCGCACGGACTAGCGGGGGCCACGAGCAGTACTTC.

The chain is built from TRBV6-1 and TRBJ2-7, with 9 bases that match TRBD2. J gave up 4 bases and V 7 bases, and 8 bases lay outside the gene matches. The CDR3 consists of 14 residues. Per germline, CDR1 MNHNS and CDR2 SASEGT. In nucleotides, the CDR3 is TGTGCCAGCATTGCGGTAGCGGGAGCTTACGAGCAGTACTTC. Its protein is CASIAVAGAYEQYF.

The rearrangement uses TRBV27 and TRBJ2-1, with D perhaps TRBD2 (6 bases). The CDR3 has 17 residues. V lost 4 bases and J 5 bases, leaving 21 bases between the germline ends. CDR1 is MNHEY, CDR2 SMNVEV, per germline (reference sequence). The DNA of the CDR3 is TGTGCCAGCAGTTCCCTCCGGAGGGGCGGCTCAAACAATGAGCAGTTCTTC. Translating gives CASSSLRRGGSNNEQFF.

This clone was recorded once. The gene calls are TRBV7-3 and TRBJ1-1; no definite D call. The CDR3 is made up of 14 amino acids. The germline V gene has CDR1 SGHTA and CDR2 FQGTGA. Trimming stripped 3 bases from V and 4 bases from J, with 12 bases between. This CDR3 reads CASSLSGKSTEAFF. DNA of the CDR3: TGTGCCAGCAGCTTGTCGGGAAAGAGCACTGAAGCTTTCTTT.

V usage is TRBV30 and J usage is TRBJ1-5; TRBD1 agrees at 9 bases. Germline V lookup: CDR1 GTSNPN, CDR2 SVGIG (reference sequence). V dropped 3 bases and J dropped 5; count of bases not matched to a gene: 8. This CDR3 region has 15 residues. The CDR3 bases are TGTGCCTGGAGGCTACAGGGGGCTAAGGATCAGCCCCAGCATTTT. It yields the protein CAWRLQGAKDQPQHF.

The chain is built from TRBV28 and TRBJ1-2; D possibly corresponds to TRBD1 (6 bases). Germline CDR1 MDHEN, CDR2 SYDVKM. The V end lost 5 bases, the J end lost 6 bases, and 16 bases lay between the germline ends. The CDR3 covers 14 residues. CDR3 sequence reads: CASSSHGTGHGYTF. The CDR3 DNA follows: TGTGCCAGCAGTAGCCACGGAACAGGGCATGGCTACACCTTC.

This chain joins TRBV7-9 and TRBJ2-5; TRBD2 aligns across 12 bases. Unmatched junction bases numbered 6, after V lost 5 bases and J lost 5 bases. The CDR3 totals 15 residues. Germline V CDR1 and CDR2: SEHNR, FQNEAQ (reference sequence). CDR3 protein: CASSPSSGRAETQYF. CDR3 DNA: TGTGCCAGCAGCCCCTCTAGCGGGAGGGCGGAGACCCAGTACTTC.

The chain recombines TRBV10-3 with TRBJ2-7, with 7 bases identical to TRBD2. The CDR3 loop spans 15 amino acids. V dropped 4 bases and J dropped 6; count of bases not matched to a gene: 12. Looked up from germline, CDR1 is ENHRY and CDR2 is SYGVKD. CDR3 loop: CAISGQTSSVAEQYF. Here the CDR3 DNA reads TGTGCCATCAGTGGACAGACTAGCTCGGTCGCCGAGCAGTACTTC.